The next 18 T cell receptor beta chains were all read from a single sample in a study of OX40 agonist ivuxolimab in advanced cancers. This table comes from immunoSEQ multiplex PCR, and its TCRdb copy is limited to in-frame clones, with some not included. This sample has about 76,000 clones, with approximately 85% found just once. This specimen was CD4+ or CD8+ T cells sorted from blood, taken in a trial of the OX40 agonist ivuxolimab. The receptors stem from an adult with an advanced solid tumor such as melanoma, head and neck, liver or kidney cancer.

This chain connects TRBV10-2 to TRBJ2-2; possibly TRBD1 for D (5 bases). The CDR3 has 15 residues. Germline V lookup: CDR1 WSHSY, CDR2 SAAADI. The V and J ends lost 2 bases and 2 bases respectively, with 9 bases between them. The CDR3 loop reads CASSEGRANTGELFF. In DNA, the CDR3 is TGCGCCAGCAGTGAGGGCAGGGCAAACACCGGGGAGCTGTTTTTT.

In its sample, this clone was seen a few times. The chain is built from TRBV5-4 and TRBJ1-4; TRBD1 matches at 7 bases. V gave up 0 bases and J gave up 0 bases; unmatched junction bases: 5. Germline CDR1 reads SGHNT; CDR2 reads YYREEE (reference sequence). This CDR3 comprises 17 residues. Here the CDR3 DNA reads TGTGCCAGCAGCTTGGACAGGGGAAGTGCAACTAATGAAAAACTGTTTTTT. It codes for CASSLDRGSATNEKLFF.

The chain employs TRBV5-1 and TRBJ2-7; unclear D gene. CDR3 length: 13 amino acids. CDR1 is SGHRS, CDR2 YFSETQ, per germline. The V gene lost 1 base and the J gene lost 2 bases, with 7 bases spanning the gap. The CDR3 DNA reads TGCGCCAGCAGCTTGTCGGGCCCCTACGAGCAGTACTTC. Translation: CASSLSGPYEQYF.

The chain has TRBV7-8 and TRBJ2-7; D unresolved. CDR1 and CDR2 (germline): SGHVS, FQNEAQ. There are 13 residues in the CDR3. V was cut by 1 base and J by 3 bases, with 7 bases left in between. The CDR3 sequence is CASSLVASYEQYF. The CDR3 nucleotides read TGTGCCAGCAGCTTAGTGGCCAGCTACGAGCAGTACTTC.

The chain links TRBV6-1 to TRBJ2-1; 10 bases match TRBD1. The CDR3 extends over 15 amino acids. J gave up 12 bases and V 6 bases, and 14 bases lay outside the gene matches. In germline, CDR1 is MNHNS, CDR2 SASEGT. CDR3 loop: CASSDTGTGANGQFF. In DNA form, the CDR3 reads TGTGCCAGCAGCGACACCGGGACAGGGGCCAACGGGCAGTTCTTC.

The chain employs TRBV7-2 and TRBJ1-1; 8 nucleotides align to TRBD1. V shed 5 bases, J shed 5 bases, and the junction held 4 bases outside the gene matches. Germline assignment: CDR1 SGHTA and CDR2 FQGNSA. This CDR3 has 13 residues. CDR3 nucleotides: TGTGCCAGCAGCACAGGACAGGGTACTGAAGCTTTCTTT. This gives the protein CASSTGQGTEAFF.

The chain has TRBV6-6 and TRBJ2-1; a possible D gene is TRBD2 (6 bases). The CDR3 runs to 15 residues. CDR1 and CDR2 from the germline V gene are MNHNY and SVGAGI (reference sequence). Trimming took off 6 bases at V and 4 bases at J, with 16 bases between the two ends. CDR3 sequence: CASRGEAGTYNEQFF. The CDR3 nucleotides are TGTGCCAGCAGGGGCGAGGCGGGAACATACAATGAGCAGTTCTTC.

J is TRBJ2-3 and V is TRBV5-1; TRBD1 might be the D (6 bases). The germline V gene has CDR1 SGHRS and CDR2 YFSETQ. CDR3 length equals 15 residues. V was pared by 3 bases and J by 3 bases, with 14 bases between. CDR3 DNA: TGCGCCAGCAGCTCCACAGGGCCGTGGACAGATACGCAGTATTTT. Its protein is CASSSTGPWTDTQYF.

This chain links TRBV5-1 with TRBJ2-4; D tentatively fits TRBD1 or TRBD2 (6 bases each). Trimming took 0 bases from V and 0 from J, leaving 7 bases between them. The CDR3 is 15 amino acids. Germline V lookup: CDR1 SGHRS, CDR2 YFSETQ. The CDR3 nucleotides read TGCGCCAGCAGCTTGGCGGGGGCAGCCAAAAACATTCAGTACTTC. Translation: CASSLAGAAKNIQYF.

This clone was recorded only once. J is TRBJ2-7 and V is TRBV23-1; D is undetermined. TRBV23-1 is an open reading frame whose function is uncertain. The germline V and J ends were trimmed by 1 base and 4 bases, with 23 bases remaining between them. CDR3 length equals 18 residues. The CDR3 spells CASSQLGNVITVSYEQYF. Written as DNA, the CDR3 is TGCGCCAGCAGTCAATTGGGGAATGTCATCACGGTTTCATACGAGCAGTACTTC.

This sequence joins TRBV4-2 and TRBJ2-2; D is possibly TRBD2 (6 bases). The CDR3 totals 16 residues. From germline, CDR1 is LGHNA and CDR2 YNFKEQ. The ends were cut back, 1 base at V and 0 bases at J, with 9 bases in the middle. The CDR3 is CASSQGLATNTGELFF. DNA of the CDR3: TGTGCCAGCAGCCAAGGCCTAGCGACGAACACCGGGGAGCTGTTTTTT.

In DNA, the CDR3 is TGTGCCAGCAGCCCAGGAGATCCCCTTAGGTACAATGAGCAGTTCTTC. Amino acid sequence: CASSPGDPLRYNEQFF. This sequence joins TRBV5-6 and TRBJ2-1, with unresolved D. Trimming cost V 4 bases and J 4 bases, with 18 bases left between them. From germline, CDR1 is SGHDT and CDR2 YYEEEE. The CDR3 sequence is 16 residues long.

This sequence joins TRBV27 and TRBJ2-3; TRBD1 might be the D (6 bases). This CDR3 comprises 16 residues. Trimming shortened V by 2 bases and J by 0 bases, and 12 bases separated the two germline ends. In germline, CDR1 is MNHEY, CDR2 SMNVEV (reference sequence). CDR3 amino acids: CASSLRTGTSTDTQYF. The DNA for the CDR3 is TGTGCCAGCAGTTTACGCACCGGGACAAGCACAGATACGCAGTATTTT.

The chain carries TRBV10-2 and TRBJ1-5, with 12 bases aligning to TRBD1. Germline trimming cut 5 bases from V and 6 bases from J; bases unmatched to any gene: 11. Germline V gene sequence: CDR1 WSHSY, CDR2 SAAADI. The CDR3 consists of 17 residues. Here the CDR3 reads CASSLTVGQGASQPQHF. The DNA for the CDR3 is TGCGCCAGCAGTCTAACTGTGGGACAGGGGGCGAGTCAGCCCCAGCATTTT.

This clone showed up just a few times. The CDR3 DNA sequence: TGTGCCAGCAGGCAGGGGGAAAATTCACCCCTCCACTTT. Amino acid sequence: CASRQGENSPLHF. This sequence joins TRBV6-1 and TRBJ1-6, with 7 bases lining up with TRBD1. Germline assignment: CDR1 MNHNS and CDR2 SASEGT. CDR3 length: 13 residues. Trimming cost V 6 bases and J 7 bases; bases outside gene matches: 3.

Comments on this clone: Different DNA sequences within this sample yield the same CDR3. The chain employs TRBV11-2 and TRBJ2-7; 10 nucleotides match TRBD1. Germline loops: CDR1 SGHAT, CDR2 FQNNGV. CDR3 length equals 14 residues. Trimming at V came to 1 base and at J to 4 bases, leaving 1 base not matched to a gene. The CDR3 coding sequence is TGTGCCAGCAGCTTAGGGGACAGGGGTTACGAGCAGTACTTC. Its translation: CASSLGDRGYEQYF.

This clone has just a few counts. As DNA, the CDR3 is TGTGCCAGCAGCTTAACAGGGACTAGCGGGACGAGCTCCTACGAGCAGTACTTC. Translating it yields CASSLTGTSGTSSYEQYF. The chain combines TRBV7-6 with TRBJ2-7; 13 bases map to TRBD2. This CDR3 contains 18 residues. Germline values: CDR1 SGHVS, CDR2 FNYEAQ. With V trimmed by 2 bases and J by 0 bases, 7 bases remained unmatched.

V gene TRBV10-3 combines with J gene TRBJ2-2; TRBD2 matches at 9 bases. With 10 bases clipped from V and 5 bases from J, the junction kept 8 bases outside the gene matches. The germline V gene encodes CDR1 ENHRY and CDR2 SYGVKD. This CDR3 is 14 amino acids long. The CDR3 nucleotides are TGTGCCAGCGGGGGGGCTAGCGGTACCGGGGAGCTGTTTTTT. Translation: CASGGASGTGELFF.